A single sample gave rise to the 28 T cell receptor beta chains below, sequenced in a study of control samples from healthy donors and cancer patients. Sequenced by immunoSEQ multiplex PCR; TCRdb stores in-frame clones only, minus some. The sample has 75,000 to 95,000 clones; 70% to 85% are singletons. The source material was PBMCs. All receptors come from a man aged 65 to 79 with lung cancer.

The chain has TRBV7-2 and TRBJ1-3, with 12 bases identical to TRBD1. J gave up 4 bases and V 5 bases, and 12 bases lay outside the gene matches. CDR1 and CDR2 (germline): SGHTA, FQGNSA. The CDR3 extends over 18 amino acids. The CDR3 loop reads CASSLPWGQGAAGNTIYF. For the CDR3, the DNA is TGTGCCAGCAGCCTTCCTTGGGGACAGGGGGCCGCAGGAAACACCATATATTTT.

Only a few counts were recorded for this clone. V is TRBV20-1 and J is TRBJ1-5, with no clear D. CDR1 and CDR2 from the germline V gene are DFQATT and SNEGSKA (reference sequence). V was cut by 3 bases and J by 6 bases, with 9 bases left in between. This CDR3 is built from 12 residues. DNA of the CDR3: TGCAGTGCTAGTATCTGGGGTCAGCCCCAGCATTTT. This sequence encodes CSASIWGQPQHF.

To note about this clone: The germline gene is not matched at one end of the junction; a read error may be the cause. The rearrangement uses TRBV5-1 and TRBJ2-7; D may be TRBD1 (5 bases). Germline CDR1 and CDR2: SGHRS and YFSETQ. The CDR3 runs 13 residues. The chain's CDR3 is CASNPPTGQPPDF. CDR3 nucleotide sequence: TGCGCCAGCAACCCTCCCACAGGCCAGCCTCCAGACTTC. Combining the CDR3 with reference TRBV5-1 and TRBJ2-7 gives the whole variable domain KAGVTQTPRYLIKTRGQQVTLSCSPISGHRSVSWYQQTPGQGLQFLFEYFSETQRNKGNFPGRFSGRQFSNSRSEMNVSTLELGDSALYLCASNPPTGQPPDFGPGTRLTVT.

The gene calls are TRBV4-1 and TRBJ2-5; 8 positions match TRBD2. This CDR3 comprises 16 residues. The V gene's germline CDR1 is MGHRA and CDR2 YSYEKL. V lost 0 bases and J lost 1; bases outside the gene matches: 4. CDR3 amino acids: CASSQDGGGPQETQYF. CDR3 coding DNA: TGCGCCAGCAGCCAAGATGGCGGGGGGCCCCAAGAGACCCAGTACTTC.

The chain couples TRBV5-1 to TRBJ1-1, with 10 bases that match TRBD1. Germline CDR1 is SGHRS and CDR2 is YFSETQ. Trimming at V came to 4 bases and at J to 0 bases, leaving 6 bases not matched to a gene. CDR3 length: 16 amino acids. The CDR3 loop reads CASSPGQGGMNTEAFF. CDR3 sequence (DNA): TGCGCCAGCAGCCCCGGACAGGGGGGAATGAACACTGAAGCTTTCTTT.

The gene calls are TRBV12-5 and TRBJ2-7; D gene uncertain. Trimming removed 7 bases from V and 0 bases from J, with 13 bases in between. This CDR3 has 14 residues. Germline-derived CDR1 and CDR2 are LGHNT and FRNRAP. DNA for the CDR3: TGTGCTAGTGTCCAAAACCCGAGCTCCTACGAGCAGTACTTC. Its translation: CASVQNPSSYEQYF.

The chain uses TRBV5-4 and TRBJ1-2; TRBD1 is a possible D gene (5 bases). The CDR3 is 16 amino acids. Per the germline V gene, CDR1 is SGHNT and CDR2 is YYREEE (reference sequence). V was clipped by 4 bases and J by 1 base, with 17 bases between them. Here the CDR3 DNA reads TGTGCCAGCAGCCCAGGGCGGGGCGGGGTTAACTATGGCTACACCTTC. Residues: CASSPGRGGVNYGYTF.

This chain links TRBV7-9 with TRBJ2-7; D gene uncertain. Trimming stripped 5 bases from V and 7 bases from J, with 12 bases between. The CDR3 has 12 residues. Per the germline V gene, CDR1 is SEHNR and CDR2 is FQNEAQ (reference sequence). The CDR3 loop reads CASSGLLGEQYF. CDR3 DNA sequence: TGTGCCAGCAGCGGGCTATTGGGTGAGCAGTACTTC.

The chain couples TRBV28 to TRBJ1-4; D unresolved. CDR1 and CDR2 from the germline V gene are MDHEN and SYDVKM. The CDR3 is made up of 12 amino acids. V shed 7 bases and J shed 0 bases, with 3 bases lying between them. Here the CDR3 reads CASKTTNEKLFF. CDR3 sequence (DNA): TGTGCCAGCAAAACAACTAATGAAAAACTGTTTTTT.

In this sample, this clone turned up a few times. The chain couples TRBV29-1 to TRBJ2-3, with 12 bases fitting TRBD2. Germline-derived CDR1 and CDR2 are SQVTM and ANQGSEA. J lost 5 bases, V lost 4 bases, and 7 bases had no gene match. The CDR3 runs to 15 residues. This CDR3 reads CSVVTSGGKGDTQYF. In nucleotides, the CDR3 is TGCAGCGTTGTCACTAGCGGGGGGAAGGGAGATACGCAGTATTTT.

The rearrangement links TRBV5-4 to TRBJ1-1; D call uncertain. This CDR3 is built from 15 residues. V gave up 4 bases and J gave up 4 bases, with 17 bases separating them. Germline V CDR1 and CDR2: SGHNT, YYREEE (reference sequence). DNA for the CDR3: TGTGCCAGCAGCCTACCGACTCGGGGAAGCACTGAAGCTTTCTTT. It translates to CASSLPTRGSTEAFF.

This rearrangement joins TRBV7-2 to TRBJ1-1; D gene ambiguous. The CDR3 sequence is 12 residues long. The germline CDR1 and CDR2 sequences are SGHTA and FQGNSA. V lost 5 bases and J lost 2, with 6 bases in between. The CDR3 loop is CASSLSNTEAFF. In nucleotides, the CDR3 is TGTGCCAGCAGCCTATCCAACACTGAAGCTTTCTTT.

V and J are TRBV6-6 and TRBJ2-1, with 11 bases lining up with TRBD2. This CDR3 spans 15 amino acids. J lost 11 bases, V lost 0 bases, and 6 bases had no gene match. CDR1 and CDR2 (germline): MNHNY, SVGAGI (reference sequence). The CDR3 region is CASSYSGTSGSKQFF. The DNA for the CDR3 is TGTGCCAGCAGTTACTCAGGGACTAGCGGAAGTAAGCAGTTCTTC.

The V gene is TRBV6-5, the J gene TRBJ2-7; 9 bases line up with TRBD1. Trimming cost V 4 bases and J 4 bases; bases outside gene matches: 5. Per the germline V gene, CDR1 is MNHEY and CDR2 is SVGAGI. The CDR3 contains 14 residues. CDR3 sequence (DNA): TGTGCCAGCAGTTTGGGACAGGGAAGTTACGAGCAGTACTTC. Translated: CASSLGQGSYEQYF.

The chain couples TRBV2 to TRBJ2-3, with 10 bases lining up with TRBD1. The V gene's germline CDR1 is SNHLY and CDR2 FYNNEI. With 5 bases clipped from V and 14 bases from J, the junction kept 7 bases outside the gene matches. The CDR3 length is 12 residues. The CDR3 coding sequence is TGTGCCAGCAGTCCTACGGGACAGGGGAGGTATTTT. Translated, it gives CASSPTGQGRYF.

The CDR3: CASSRVSAGDEKLFF. For the CDR3, the DNA is TGTGCCAGCAGCAGAGTCTCAGCCGGAGATGAAAAACTGTTTTTT. The chain recombines TRBV7-9 with TRBJ1-4; D is ambiguous. The germline V gene has CDR1 SEHNR and CDR2 FQNEAQ (reference sequence). V lost 5 bases to trimming and J lost 6 bases, with 16 bases between them. This CDR3 comprises 15 residues.

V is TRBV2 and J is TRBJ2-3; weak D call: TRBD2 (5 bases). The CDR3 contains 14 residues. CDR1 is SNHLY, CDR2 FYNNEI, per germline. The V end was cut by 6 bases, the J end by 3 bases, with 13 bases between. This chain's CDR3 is CASSREQRTDTQYF. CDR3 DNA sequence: TGTGCCAGCAGCCGGGAACAGAGGACAGATACGCAGTATTTT. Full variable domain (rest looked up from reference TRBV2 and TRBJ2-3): EPEVTQTPSHQVTQMGQEVILRCVPISNHLYFYWYRQILGQKVEFLVSFYNNEISEKSEIFDDQFSVERPDGSNFTLKIRSTKLEDSAMYFCASSREQRTDTQYFGPGTRLTVL.

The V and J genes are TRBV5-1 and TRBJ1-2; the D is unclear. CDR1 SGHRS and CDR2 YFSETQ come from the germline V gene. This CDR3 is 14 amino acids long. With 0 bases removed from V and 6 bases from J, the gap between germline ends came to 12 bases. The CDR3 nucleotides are TGCGCCAGCAGCTTGGATTCTCTCGCGGATGGCTACACCTTC. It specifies CASSLDSLADGYTF.

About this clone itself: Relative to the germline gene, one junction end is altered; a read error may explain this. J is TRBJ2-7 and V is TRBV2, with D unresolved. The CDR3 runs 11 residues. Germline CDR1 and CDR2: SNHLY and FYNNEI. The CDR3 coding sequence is TGTGCCAGCGTGCTTTTTGGGGATATGAACTTC. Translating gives CASVLFGDMNF.

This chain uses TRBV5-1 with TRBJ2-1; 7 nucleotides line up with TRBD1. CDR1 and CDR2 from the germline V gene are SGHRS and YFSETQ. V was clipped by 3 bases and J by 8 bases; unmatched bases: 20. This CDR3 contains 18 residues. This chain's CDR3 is CASSYTPQGPGALDEQFF. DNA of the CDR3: TGCGCCAGCAGCTATACTCCACAGGGGCCAGGGGCCTTAGATGAGCAGTTCTTC.

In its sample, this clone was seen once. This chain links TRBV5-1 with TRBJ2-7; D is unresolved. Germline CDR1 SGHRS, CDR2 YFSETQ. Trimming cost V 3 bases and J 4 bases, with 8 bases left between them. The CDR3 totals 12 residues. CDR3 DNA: TGCGCCAGCAGCTCGACAACTTACGAGCAGTACTTC. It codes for CASSSTTYEQYF.

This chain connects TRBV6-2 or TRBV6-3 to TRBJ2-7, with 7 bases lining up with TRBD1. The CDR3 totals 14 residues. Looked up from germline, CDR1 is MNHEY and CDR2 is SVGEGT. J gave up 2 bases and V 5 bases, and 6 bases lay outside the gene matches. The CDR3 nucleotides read TGTGCCAGCAGTGGGTGGGGACAGACCTACGAGCAGTACTTC. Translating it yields CASSGWGQTYEQYF.

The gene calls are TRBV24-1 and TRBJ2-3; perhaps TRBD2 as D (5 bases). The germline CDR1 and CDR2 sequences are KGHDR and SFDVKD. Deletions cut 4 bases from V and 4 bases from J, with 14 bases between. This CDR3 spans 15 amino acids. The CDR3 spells CATSEAGISADTQYF. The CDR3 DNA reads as TGTGCCACCAGTGAGGCGGGTATCAGCGCAGATACGCAGTATTTT.

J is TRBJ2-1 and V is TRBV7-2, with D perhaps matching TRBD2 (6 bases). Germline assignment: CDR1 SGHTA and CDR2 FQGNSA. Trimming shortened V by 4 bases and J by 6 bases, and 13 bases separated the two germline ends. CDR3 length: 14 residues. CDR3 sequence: CASSYDGTSNEQFF. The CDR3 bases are TGTGCCAGCAGCTACGACGGGACTTCCAATGAGCAGTTCTTC.

The CDR3 nucleotides read TGTGCCAGCAGCAAAAAGGCAGGGGGCTACGAGCAGTACTTC. Amino acids: CASSKKAGGYEQYF. The chain couples TRBV21-1 to TRBJ2-7; the table's D call of TRBD1 was not tested on the DNA. TRBV21-1 is flagged as a pseudogene. The CDR3 sequence is 14 residues long.

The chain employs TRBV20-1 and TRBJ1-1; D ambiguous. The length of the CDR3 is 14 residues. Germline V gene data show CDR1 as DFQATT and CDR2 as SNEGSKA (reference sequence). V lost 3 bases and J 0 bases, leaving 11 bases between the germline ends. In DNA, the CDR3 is TGCAGTGCTAGTAAGGCGGCTATGAACACTGAAGCTTTCTTT. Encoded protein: CSASKAAMNTEAFF.

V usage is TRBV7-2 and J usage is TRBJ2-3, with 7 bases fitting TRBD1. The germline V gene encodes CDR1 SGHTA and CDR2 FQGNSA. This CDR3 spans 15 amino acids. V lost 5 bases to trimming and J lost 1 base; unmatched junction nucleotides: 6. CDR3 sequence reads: CASSADRLGTDTQYF. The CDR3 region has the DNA TGTGCCAGCAGCGCGGACAGGTTGGGCACAGATACGCAGTATTTT.

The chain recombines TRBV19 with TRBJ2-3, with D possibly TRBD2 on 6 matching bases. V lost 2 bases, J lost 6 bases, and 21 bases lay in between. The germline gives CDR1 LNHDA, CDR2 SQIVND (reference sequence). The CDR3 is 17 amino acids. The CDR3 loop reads CASSIWETTRSRDTQYF. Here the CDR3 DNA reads TGTGCCAGTAGTATATGGGAGACGACTAGGTCTCGGGATACGCAGTATTTT. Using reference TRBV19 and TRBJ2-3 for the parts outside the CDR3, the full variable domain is DGGITQSPKYLFRKEGQNVTLSCEQNLNHDAMYWYRQDPGQGLRLIYYSQIVNDFQKGDIAEGYSVSREKKESFPLTVTSAQKNPTAFYLCASSIWETTRSRDTQYFGPGTRLTVL.